Here is one T cell receptor beta chain with its context. Its antigen remains unidentified. The table came from immunoSEQ multiplex PCR; TCRdb's copy has only in-frame clones and leaves some out. The sample contains about 64,000 clones, around nine tenths of which appear only once. These data belong to a study of OX40 agonist ivuxolimab in advanced cancers. Findings and limits, study-wide: No determination was made of the antigen specificity of the expanded peripheral T cells. In a subset of nonresponders, normalized T-cell clonal expansion was also low.

This clonotype was obtained from an adult with an advanced solid tumor such as melanoma, head and neck, liver or kidney cancer. The sequencing used CD4+ or CD8+ T cells sorted from blood, collected in a trial of the OX40 agonist ivuxolimab.

The CDR3 DNA is TGTGCCATCAGTGTAGGACAGGGGAACACTGAAGCTTTCTTT. Residues: CAISVGQGNTEAFF. The rearrangement uses TRBV10-3 and TRBJ1-1, with TRBD1 matching over 8 bases. The CDR3 is 14 residues long. Germline V gene sequence: CDR1 ENHRY, CDR2 SYGVKD. Losses at the gene ends were 4 bases for V and 1 base for J; bases not matched to a gene: 2.